Reported below is one T cell receptor beta chain. Its matching antigen is unknown. In germline, CDR1 is MDHEN, CDR2 SYDVKM. V dropped 8 bases and J dropped 4 bases, with 18 bases sitting between them. The CDR3 covers 15 residues. The sample comes from a study of response to subunit inactivated influenza vaccine. In TCRdb, the RT-PCR reads were re-called with MiXCR into one record per CDR3 protein. The data contain 500,000 to 600,000 distinct CDR3 sequences, around 15% of them singletons. Overall study findings and caveats: The authors suggested that every seasonal influenza vaccination recruits few new T cells.

The clonotype comes from a man in his fifties who received an inactivated influenza vaccine. This material consisted of PBMCs from blood, taken about 12 days after vaccination. V usage is TRBV28 and J usage is TRBJ1-5, with D tentatively TRBD1 (6 bases). In DNA, the CDR3 is TGTGCCAGCTTCGGGTTTCAGGGGATGAATCAGCCCCAGCATTTT. Translated: CASFGFQGMNQPQHF.